Shown below are 12 T cell receptor beta chains from a single sample sequenced in a study of OX40 agonist ivuxolimab in advanced cancers. Library construction relied on the immunoSEQ multiplex PCR assay. Not all clones reach the TCRdb copy of this immuneACCESS table, which keeps in-frame sequences only. Checked studies attribute under half of the gap to unresolved V genes and leave the rest unexplained. The sample table holds under 75,000 clones, of which 92% were seen once. The ten largest account for about 7.1% of the sample. The sequencing used CD4+ or CD8+ T cells sorted from blood, collected in a trial of the OX40 agonist ivuxolimab. The receptors were gathered from an adult with an advanced solid tumor such as melanoma, head and neck, liver or kidney cancer.

This clone has only one observation. This chain connects TRBV7-8 to TRBJ2-5; TRBD2 agrees at 15 bases. This CDR3 is built from 17 residues. The V segment lost 4 bases and the J segment 2 bases; nucleotides outside the gene matches: 5. CDR1 is SGHVS and CDR2 is FQNEAQ in the germline V gene. The CDR3 nucleotides read TGTGCCAGCAGCTGGGGACTAGCGGGGGGCCTTCAAGAGACCCAGTACTTC. The encoded protein is CASSWGLAGGLQETQYF.

This clone was detected only a few times. The rearrangement joins TRBV9 to TRBJ1-2; D is uncertain. CDR1 and CDR2 from the germline V gene are SGDLS and YYNGEE. The CDR3 runs 12 residues. V lost 3 bases and J lost 7, with 10 bases in between. CDR3 residues: CASSAMPGGYTF. In DNA form, the CDR3 reads TGTGCCAGCAGCGCTATGCCTGGTGGCTACACCTTC.

The V gene is TRBV28, the J gene TRBJ1-4; tentatively, D is TRBD1 (6 bases). The CDR3 runs to 14 residues. V was clipped by 6 bases and J by 5 bases, with 13 bases between them. CDR1 and CDR2 from the germline V gene are MDHEN and SYDVKM. CDR3 amino acids: CASSLRGPNEKLFF. CDR3 nucleotide sequence: TGTGCCAGCAGCCTCAGGGGACCAAATGAAAAACTGTTTTTT. The entire variable domain, with the rest obtained from reference TRBV28 and TRBJ1-4, is as follows: DVKVTQSSRYLVKRTGEKVFLECVQDMDHENMFWYRQDPGLGLRLIYFSYDVKMKEKGDIPEGYSVSREKKERFSLILESASTNQTSMYLCASSLRGPNEKLFFGSGTQLSVL.

The rearrangement links TRBV5-8 to TRBJ1-1; 8 bases are shared with TRBD1. The junction had 7 bases not matched to a gene; V was cut back by 3 bases and J by 0 bases. Per germline, CDR1 SGHTS and CDR2 YDEGEE. The CDR3 is 16 residues long. The DNA of the CDR3 is TGTGCCAGCAGCTCACGACGGACAGGGCTGAACACTGAAGCTTTCTTT. Encoded protein: CASSSRRTGLNTEAFF.

The chain couples TRBV10-1 to TRBJ2-1, with a possible D match to TRBD2 (5 bases). CDR3 size: 14 residues. V shed 4 bases and J shed 8 bases, with 15 bases lying between them. CDR1 is WNHNN, CDR2 SYGVQD, per germline (reference sequence). CDR3 DNA sequence: TGCGCCAGCAGTGGGGGAGACGCCTCCCATGAGCAGTTCTTC. As protein: CASSGGDASHEQFF.

V usage is TRBV4-1 and J usage is TRBJ2-1; D may be TRBD1 or TRBD2 (7 bases each). The CDR3 length is 16 residues. In germline, CDR1 is MGHRA, CDR2 YSYEKL. V was clipped by 3 bases and J by 4 bases, with 16 bases between them. The CDR3 nucleotides read TGCGCCAGCAGCCAGGGAGCGGGACAGCTGTACAATGAGCAGTTCTTC. As protein: CASSQGAGQLYNEQFF.

The chain couples TRBV9 to TRBJ2-1; 8 bases are a match to TRBD1. With 4 bases clipped from V and 4 bases from J, the junction kept 7 bases outside the gene matches. The CDR3 has 15 amino acids. CDR1 and CDR2 from the germline V gene are SGDLS and YYNGEE. CDR3 region: CASSPGQALYNEQFF. The CDR3 DNA reads TGTGCCAGCAGCCCGGGACAGGCGTTATACAATGAGCAGTTCTTC. The full variable domain, its missing parts supplied by reference TRBV9 and TRBJ2-1, is DSGVTQTPKHLITATGQRVTLRCSPRSGDLSVYWYQQSLDQGLQFLIQYYNGEERAKGNILERFSAQQFPDLHSELNLSSLELGDSALYFCASSPGQALYNEQFFGPGTRLTVL.

The chain uses TRBV6-5 and TRBJ1-2; D perhaps matches TRBD1 (5 bases). V was shortened by 3 bases and J by 4 bases, with 9 bases between the two germline ends. This CDR3 has 13 residues. Germline CDR1 reads MNHEY; CDR2 reads SVGAGI. In DNA form, the CDR3 reads TGTGCCAGCAGTTATGCGGACACCTATGGCTACACCTTC. As protein: CASSYADTYGYTF.

This chain links TRBV27 with TRBJ1-5; 8 bases fit TRBD1. CDR1 MNHEY and CDR2 SMNVEV come from the germline V gene (reference sequence). The CDR3 has 15 residues. V shed 0 bases and J 6 bases; nucleotides not matched to a gene: 4. The CDR3 DNA reads TGTGCCAGCAGTTTATCGCAGACAGGGGCTCAGCCCCAGCATTTT. It is translated as CASSLSQTGAQPQHF.

The J gene is TRBJ2-1, the V gene TRBV7-9; 8 nucleotides agree with TRBD1. The CDR3 is 16 residues long. Germline V gene data show CDR1 as SEHNR and CDR2 as FQNEAQ (reference sequence). The V and J ends lost 5 bases and 0 bases, in that order; junction bases with no gene match: 6. The CDR3, as DNA: TGTGCCAGCAGCCAGGCCGACAGGGGCTCCTACAATGAGCAGTTCTTC. Protein: CASSQADRGSYNEQFF.

The rearrangement uses TRBV6-1 and TRBJ1-1; maybe TRBD1 (5 bases). Trimming shortened V by 2 bases and J by 5 bases, and 15 bases separated the two germline ends. Per the germline V gene, CDR1 is MNHNS and CDR2 is SASEGT. The CDR3 runs 15 residues. In DNA form, the CDR3 reads TGTGCCAGCAGTGAAAGTACACTCGGGGGGACTGAAGCTTTCTTT. The encoded protein is CASSESTLGGTEAFF.

The chain has TRBV30 and TRBJ2-3; D unresolved. Per the germline V gene, CDR1 is GTSNPN and CDR2 is SVGIG (reference sequence). This CDR3 comprises 12 residues. Trimming shortened V by 1 base and J by 4 bases, and 6 bases separated the two germline ends. CDR3 DNA sequence: TGTGCCTGGAGTGCGCAATCAGATACGCAGTATTTT. This sequence encodes CAWSAQSDTQYF.